Listed below are T cell receptor beta chains from one sample, sequenced in a study of blood T cell repertoires in COVID-19. The repertoire was sequenced with immunoSEQ multiplex PCR; TCRdb's copy has only in-frame clones and lacks some. This table has approximately 400,000 clones, approximately 87% appearing once. The sequenced material came from PBMCs or T cells enriched from blood (not recorded which). All receptors come from a man aged 25-45 years who had recovered from COVID-19. CDR3s include the opening cysteine and the closing phenylalanine or tryptophan. D genes are given only for firm matches. Not all rows give a size; the values are once, few, many and, for expanded clones, a class.

-	TRBV19	TRBJ2-3	-	TGTGCCAGTAGGCTTACCGGGACATCCAGCACAGATACGCAGTATTTT	CASRLTGTSSTDTQYF
TRBD1	TRBV5-8	TRBJ1-4	-	TGTGCCAGCAGCCATTGGACAGGGGCTAATGAAAAACTGTTTTTT	CASSHWTGANEKLFF
TRBD1	TRBV5-1	TRBJ1-1	-	TGCGCCAGCAGCCTTACAGGGGGCGACACTGAAGCTTTCTTT	CASSLTGGDTEAFF
TRBD1	TRBV30	TRBJ1-5	-	TGTGCCTGGAGTGTATTTGGACAGGGAGGTAATCAGCCCCAGCATTTT	CAWSVFGQGGNQPQHF
-	TRBV30	TRBJ2-1	-	TGTGCCTGGTCCCTATTCAATGAGCAGTTCTTC	CAWSLFNEQFF
-	TRBV10-3	TRBJ1-2	-	TGTGCCATCAAGGACAAAATATCCTATGGCTACACCTTC	CAIKDKISYGYTF
TRBD1	TRBV11-2	TRBJ1-4	once	TGTGCCAGCAGCTTGGGGACAGCTGAAAAACTGTTTTTT	CASSLGTAEKLFF
TRBD1	TRBV5-6	TRBJ2-1	-	TGTGCCAGCAGCCCGCGACAGGGGGGGAATGAGCAGTTCTTC	CASSPRQGGNEQFF
TRBD1	TRBV3-1/TRBV3-2	TRBJ1-1	-	TGTGCCAGCAGCAGGACAGGGGTTGAAGCTTTCTTT	CASSRTGVEAFF
-	TRBV2	TRBJ1-5	-	TGTGCCAGCAGTGCCGGCCGGGACATTTGGCCCCAGCATTTT	CASSAGRDIWPQHF
TRBD1	TRBV6-2/TRBV6-3	TRBJ1-4	few	TGTGCCAGCAGTTCGTTACCGGGACAGGGGAATGAAAAACTGTTTTTT	CASSSLPGQGNEKLFF
-	TRBV7-2	TRBJ1-4	-	TGTGCCAGCAGCTCTCGGGGGTATGAAAAACTGTTTTTT	CASSSRGYEKLFF
TRBD1	TRBV5-1	TRBJ2-7	-	TGCGCCAGCAGCCAGGGACAGGGGTCCTACGAGCAGTACTTC	CASSQGQGSYEQYF
-	TRBV19	TRBJ1-4	once	TGTGCCAGTAGTATAACTCGGCGGCAGCTTACAACTAATGAAAAACTGTTTTTT	CASSITRRQLTTNEKLFF
-	TRBV5-1	TRBJ1-2	-	TGCGCCAGCATGCCAGGGGCAGGAAGAGCCTATGGCTACACCTTC	CASMPGAGRAYGYTF
-	TRBV2	TRBJ1-1	once	TGTGCCAGCAGTGGGGAGGTCAGGGCTGCGAGAACTGAAGCTTTCTTT	CASSGEVRAARTEAFF
TRBD1	TRBV5-1	TRBJ1-6	-	TGCGCCAGCAGCTTACGGGACAGGGGGGCGCTGAGCTCCTATAATTCACCCCTCCACTTT	CASSLRDRGALSSYNSPLHF
TRBD1	TRBV18	TRBJ1-1	-	TGTGCCAGCTCACCACTTTCCGGGACAGGGGTGCGTACTGAAGCTTTCTTT	CASSPLSGTGVRTEAFF
-	TRBV21-1	TRBJ2-3	-	TGTGCCAGCAGCATAGGGTTGGCGGGACCTTCCCATGCGCAGTATTTT	CASSIGLAGPSHAQYF
-	TRBV18	TRBJ1-4	-	TGTGCCAGCTCACCACTTCTGGAGTCGAATGAAAAACTGTTTTTT	CASSPLLESNEKLFF
-	TRBV6-1	TRBJ1-6	-	TGTGCCAGCAGTGACCGCGGTGGTGATTCACCCCTCCACTTT	CASSDRGGDSPLHF
-	TRBV12-3/TRBV12-4	TRBJ1-1	-	TGTGCCAGCAGTTTTCAAAAAAACACTGAAGCTTTCTTT	CASSFQKNTEAFF
-	TRBV11-2	TRBJ1-2	-	TGTGCCAGCAGCTTAGGTACAGGAACTACCTATGGCTACACCTTC	CASSLGTGTTYGYTF
-	TRBV21-1	TRBJ2-4	once	TGTGCCAGCAGCAAAGACAGGGAGATAGCCAAAAACATTCAGTACTTC	CASSKDREIAKNIQYF
TRBD1	TRBV9	TRBJ2-2	-	TGTGCCAGCAGCGTAGTTTTAGAGTCTGGGACAGGGGGCGCCCGGACCGGGGAGCTGTTTTTT	CASSVVLESGTGGARTGELFF
TRBD1	TRBV29-1	TRBJ1-2	-	TGCAGCGTTGATGGGACAGGGGGCTTCGGCTACACCTTC	CSVDGTGGFGYTF
TRBD1	TRBV25-1	TRBJ1-1	-	TGTGCCAGCAGAAGACAGGGAAACGCCCCTGAAGCTTTCTTT	CASRRQGNAPEAFF
-	TRBV6-1	TRBJ1-2	once	TGTGCCAGCAGTGAAGCGAGGTTTGCTAACTATGGCTACACCTTC	CASSEARFANYGYTF
-	TRBV7-9	TRBJ1-6	-	TGTGCCAGCAGCTTAACAGTTTCACCCCTCCACTTT	CASSLTVSPLHF
TRBD1	TRBV4-1	TRBJ2-7	once	TGCGCCAGCAGCCAGGATCCGGGACAGGCCTCCTACGAGCAGTACTTC	CASSQDPGQASYEQYF
TRBD1	TRBV6-2/TRBV6-3	TRBJ2-5	-	TGTGCCAGCAGTTACTCAGCAGGGGGATCGGAGACCCAGTACTTC	CASSYSAGGSETQYF
TRBD1	TRBV19	TRBJ2-1	-	TGTGCCAGTAGTACCTTCTCCGGGACAGGGGACAATGAGCAGTTCTTC	CASSTFSGTGDNEQFF
TRBD1	TRBV25-1	TRBJ1-4	-	TGTGCCAGCAACGGACAGCCGGGACAGGGGTGGGGAGAAAAACTGTTTTTT	CASNGQPGQGWGEKLFF
-	TRBV6-6	TRBJ2-7	few	TGTGCCAGCAGTCCCGGGGGGCAGGGTCACGAGCAGTACTTC	CASSPGGQGHEQYF
-	TRBV5-1	TRBJ1-5	-	TGCGCCAGCAGCTTGGAGGGAGAGAGCAATCAGCCCCAGCATTTT	CASSLEGESNQPQHF
-	TRBV2	TRBJ2-2	-	TGTGCCAGGTCGTGGGGAGTTGGCGGGGAGCTGTTTTTT	CARSWGVGGELFF
TRBD1	TRBV9	TRBJ1-2	-	TGTGCCAGCAGCGATAGGGACAGGGCTCTCTATGGCTACACCTTC	CASSDRDRALYGYTF
-	TRBV11-2	TRBJ1-1	-	TGTGCCAGCAGCCCAGGCGACAGACCTGAAGCTTTCTTT	CASSPGDRPEAFF
-	TRBV5-6	TRBJ1-2	-	TGTGCCAGCAGCTTGGATCGTGGCAGAAACTATGGCTACACCTTC	CASSLDRGRNYGYTF
-	TRBV29-1	TRBJ1-1	-	TGCAGCGTTGAACACGGGGAGCAGAACACTGAAGCTTTCTTT	CSVEHGEQNTEAFF
-	TRBV30	TRBJ2-2	-	TGTGCCTGGAGCAGGATACAGGCCCTTAAAACCGGGGAGCTGTTTTTT	CAWSRIQALKTGELFF
TRBD1	TRBV11-2	TRBJ2-2	-	TGTGCCAGCAGCTTAGATCCAGGGGGCACCGGGGAGCTGTTTTTT	CASSLDPGGTGELFF
-	TRBV13	TRBJ1-2	-	TGTGCCAGCAGCCCGGGCGGGGGAAGGGGTTATGGCTACACCTTC	CASSPGGGRGYGYTF
-	TRBV10-3	TRBJ2-7	-	TGTGCCATCAGTGACCCGATTGGCGGGACCTACTACGAGCAGTACTTC	CAISDPIGGTYYEQYF
TRBD1	TRBV6-1	TRBJ1-6	few	TGTGCCAGCAGTGACTACCTCGGGACAGTTAATTCACCCCTCCACTTT	CASSDYLGTVNSPLHF
-	TRBV11-2	TRBJ2-1	few	TGTGCCAGCGGGGGCAACAATGAGCAGTTCTTC	CASGGNNEQFF
-	TRBV7-8	TRBJ1-6	-	TGTGCCAGCAGCTTTAGGGGTGCCTATAATTCACCCCTCCACTTT	CASSFRGAYNSPLHF
-	TRBV3-1/TRBV3-2	TRBJ1-5	-	TGTGCCAGCAGCTTACGAGGAGGGCAGCCCCAGCATTTT	CASSLRGGQPQHF
TRBD2	TRBV5-1	TRBJ2-1	-	TGCGCCAGCAGCTTGGAGCGGGGGGGCGAGCAGTTCTTC	CASSLERGGEQFF